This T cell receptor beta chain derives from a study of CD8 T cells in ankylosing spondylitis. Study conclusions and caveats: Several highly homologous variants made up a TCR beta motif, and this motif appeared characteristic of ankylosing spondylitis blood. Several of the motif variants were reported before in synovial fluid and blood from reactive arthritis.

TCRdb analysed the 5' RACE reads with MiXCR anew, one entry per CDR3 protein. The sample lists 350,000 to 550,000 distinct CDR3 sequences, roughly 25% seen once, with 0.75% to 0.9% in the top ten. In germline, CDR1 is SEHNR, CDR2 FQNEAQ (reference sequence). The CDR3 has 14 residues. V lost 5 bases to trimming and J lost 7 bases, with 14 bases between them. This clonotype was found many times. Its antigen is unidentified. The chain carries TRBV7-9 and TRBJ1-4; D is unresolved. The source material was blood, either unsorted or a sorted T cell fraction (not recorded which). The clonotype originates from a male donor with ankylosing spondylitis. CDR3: CASSLGRDSEKLFF. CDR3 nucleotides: TGTGCCAGCAGCCTCGGGAGAGATAGTGAAAAACTGTTTTTT.